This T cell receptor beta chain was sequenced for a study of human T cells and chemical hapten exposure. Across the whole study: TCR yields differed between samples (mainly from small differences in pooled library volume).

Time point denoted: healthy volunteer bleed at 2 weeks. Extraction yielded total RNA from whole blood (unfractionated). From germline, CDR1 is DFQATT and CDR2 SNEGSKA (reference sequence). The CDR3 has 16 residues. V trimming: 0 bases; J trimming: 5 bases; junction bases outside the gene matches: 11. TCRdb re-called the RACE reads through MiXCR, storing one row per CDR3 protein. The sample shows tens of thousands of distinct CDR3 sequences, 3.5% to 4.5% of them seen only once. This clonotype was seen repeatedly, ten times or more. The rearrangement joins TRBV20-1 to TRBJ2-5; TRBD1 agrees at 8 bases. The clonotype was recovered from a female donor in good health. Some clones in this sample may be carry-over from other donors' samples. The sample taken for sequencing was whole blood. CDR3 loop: CSARDSGRGHDETQYF. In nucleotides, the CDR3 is TGCAGTGCTAGAGATTCCGGCAGGGGGCACGACGAGACCCAGTACTTC.